The 26 T cell receptor beta chains below all came from one sample that was sequenced in a study of control samples from healthy donors and cancer patients. The data were produced by immunoSEQ multiplex PCR, yet TCRdb's version contains in-frame clones alone and is incomplete. The top ten clones hold less than 4% of a sample with about 60,000 clones, 88% of them seen once. Sequenced input: blood. The source of these receptors is a man aged 45-65 years in good health.

The chain couples TRBV28 to TRBJ1-5; TRBD1 aligns across 7 bases. CDR3 length: 16 residues. Germline CDR1 MDHEN, CDR2 SYDVKM. Trimming removed 5 bases from V and 0 bases from J; junction bases left unmatched: 7. The CDR3 DNA is TGTGCCAGCAGTCCCGGACAGGTGTATAGCAATCAGCCCCAGCATTTT. Protein: CASSPGQVYSNQPQHF.

J is TRBJ2-7 and V is TRBV4-2, with 7 bases aligning to TRBD2. The CDR3 has 15 amino acids. With V trimmed by 0 bases and J by 0 bases, 2 bases remained unmatched. Germline V gene lookup returns CDR1 LGHNA and CDR2 YNFKEQ. CDR3 loop: CASSQEASGSYEQYF. CDR3 DNA sequence: TGTGCCAGCAGCCAAGAGGCTAGCGGCTCCTACGAGCAGTACTTC.

The V call is TRBV18, the J call TRBJ1-5, with D possibly TRBD1 on 6 matching bases. Germline-derived CDR1 and CDR2 are KGHSH and LQKENI. The CDR3 is 15 residues long. Between the trimmed V and J ends, which lost 5 bases and 1 base, there was a span of 12 bases. The DNA of the CDR3 is TGTGCCAGCTCAGAGGGGGGGAACAGCAATCAGCCCCAGCATTTT. Translated, it gives CASSEGGNSNQPQHF. Based on the CDR3 plus reference TRBV18 and TRBJ1-5, the full variable domain is NAGVMQNPRHLVRRRGQEARLRCSPMKGHSHVYWYRQLPEEGLKFMVYLQKENIIDESGMPKERFSAEFPKEGPSILRIQQVVRGDSAAYFCASSEGGNSNQPQHFGDGTRLSIL.

This chain links TRBV7-3 with TRBJ1-2; D ambiguous. The CDR3 covers 14 residues. Germline CDR1 reads SGHTA; CDR2 reads FQGTGA. The germline V and J ends were trimmed by 5 bases and 3 bases, with 13 bases remaining between them. CDR3 nucleotides: TGTGCCAGCAGCCCTGGCGCGGACCACTATGGCTACACCTTC. Amino acids: CASSPGADHYGYTF.

The rearrangement uses TRBV13 and TRBJ2-5; tentative D call: TRBD1 (6 bases). Germline CDR1 is PRHDT and CDR2 is FYEKMQ (reference sequence). The CDR3 has 15 residues. Trimming left V 1 base short and J 3 bases short, with 12 bases between. The CDR3 nucleotides are TGTGCCAGCAGCTTAGCCGGGCAGGGGAAAGAGACCCAGTACTTC. This gives the protein CASSLAGQGKETQYF.

V is TRBV5-1 and J is TRBJ1-2, with TRBD1 as a possible D gene (6 bases). The germline V and J ends were trimmed by 0 bases and 4 bases, with 16 bases remaining between them. Germline lookup yields CDR1 SGHRS and CDR2 YFSETQ. The CDR3 extends over 16 amino acids. This CDR3 reads CASSLEAGDIGYGYTF. In DNA form, the CDR3 reads TGCGCCAGCAGCTTGGAGGCAGGGGATATCGGCTATGGCTACACCTTC.

The genes are TRBV11-3 and TRBJ1-6, with D possibly being TRBD1 (5 bases). Germline CDR1 reads SGHNT; CDR2 reads YENEEA. The CDR3 length is 15 residues. Trimming cost V 5 bases and J 9 bases, with 17 bases left between them. The CDR3 nucleotides read TGTGCCAGCAGCCGAAGGGGTGAGGAGGGTTCACCCCTCCACTTT. The encoded protein is CASSRRGEEGSPLHF.

The gene calls are TRBV19 and TRBJ2-1; possible D gene TRBD1, 5 bases. Trimming cost V 2 bases and J 10 bases, with 15 bases left between them. Germline lookup yields CDR1 LNHDA and CDR2 SQIVND (reference sequence). The CDR3 totals 14 residues. The CDR3: CASSILGGAEEQFF. CDR3 nucleotides: TGTGCCAGTAGTATACTAGGTGGGGCTGAGGAGCAGTTCTTC.

CDR3 DNA: TGTGCCAGCAGCCAAGGATGGGCGGTCCTCTCCTACGAGCAGTACTTC. Amino acids: CASSQGWAVLSYEQYF. The chain is built from TRBV3-1 (or the pseudogene TRBV3-2) and TRBJ2-7; D is unresolved. V was cut by 1 base and J by 0 bases, with 13 bases left in between. The germline V gene encodes CDR1 LGHDT and CDR2 YNNKEL (reference sequence). The CDR3 sequence is 16 residues long.

V usage is TRBV28 and J usage is TRBJ2-7, with TRBD2 as a possible D gene (5 bases). The germline V gene has CDR1 MDHEN and CDR2 SYDVKM. Trimming stripped 7 bases from V and 2 bases from J, with 9 bases between. CDR3 size: 12 residues. CDR3 in amino acids: CASNGRTYEQYF. The CDR3 nucleotides are TGTGCCAGCAATGGGAGAACCTACGAGCAGTACTTC.

The chain employs TRBV7-9 and TRBJ1-2, with TRBD1 matching over 7 bases. Per the germline V gene, CDR1 is SEHNR and CDR2 is FQNEAQ (reference sequence). With 6 bases clipped from V and 8 bases from J, the junction kept 9 bases outside the gene matches. The CDR3 covers 13 residues. The CDR3 bases are TGTGCCAGCAGGCCCACGACAGGGAAGGGCTACACCTTC. Residues: CASRPTTGKGYTF.

This clone is a singleton in its sample. V gene TRBV4-1 combines with J gene TRBJ2-3, with D perhaps TRBD1 (6 bases). V shed 1 base and J shed 0 bases, with 11 bases lying between them. The CDR3 is 16 residues long. The germline CDR1 and CDR2 sequences are MGHRA and YSYEKL. CDR3 nucleotide sequence: TGCGCCAGCAGCCAAGGTTGGACAGATAGCACAGATACGCAGTATTTT. Its translation is CASSQGWTDSTDTQYF.

J is TRBJ2-7 and V is TRBV13; 13 positions match TRBD2. Per germline, CDR1 PRHDT and CDR2 FYEKMQ (reference sequence). The CDR3 runs 15 residues. J gave up 5 bases and V 2 bases, and 3 bases lay outside the gene matches. The CDR3: CASSLRTSGRDEQYF. The CDR3 DNA reads TGTGCCAGCAGCTTAAGGACTAGCGGGAGAGACGAGCAGTACTTC.

The rearrangement joins TRBV7-9 to TRBJ1-6, with TRBD1 matching 7 bases. The CDR3 is 15 amino acids. The junction had 12 bases not matched to a gene; V was cut back by 5 bases and J by 11 bases. Germline CDR1 SEHNR, CDR2 FQNEAQ (reference sequence). The chain's CDR3 is CASSPDRAAGTPLHF. CDR3 sequence (DNA): TGTGCCAGCAGCCCAGACAGGGCAGCAGGAACACCCCTCCACTTT.

The chain combines TRBV9 with TRBJ1-3; TRBD1 might be the D (6 bases). CDR1 SGDLS and CDR2 YYNGEE come from the germline V gene. V lost 3 bases, J lost 0 bases, and 10 bases lay in between. This CDR3 is built from 15 residues. CDR3: CASSAQGNSGNTIYF. The DNA for the CDR3 is TGTGCCAGCAGCGCCCAGGGGAACTCTGGAAACACCATATATTTT. The full variable domain, in which reference TRBV9 and TRBJ1-3 provide the parts outside the CDR3, is DSGVTQTPKHLITATGQRVTLRCSPRSGDLSVYWYQQSLDQGLQFLIQYYNGEERAKGNILERFSAQQFPDLHSELNLSSLELGDSALYFCASSAQGNSGNTIYFGEGSWLTVV.

V is TRBV19 and J is TRBJ1-4, with a possible D match to TRBD1 (5 bases). V lost 7 bases, J lost 7 bases, and 19 bases lay in between. CDR1 LNHDA and CDR2 SQIVND come from the germline V gene (reference sequence). The CDR3 spans 15 residues. CDR3 sequence: CASTPGGTRGEKLFF. In nucleotides, the CDR3 is TGTGCCAGTACTCCGGGCGGAACTAGGGGTGAAAAACTGTTTTTT. Based on the CDR3 plus reference TRBV19 and TRBJ1-4, the full variable domain is DGGITQSPKYLFRKEGQNVTLSCEQNLNHDAMYWYRQDPGQGLRLIYYSQIVNDFQKGDIAEGYSVSREKKESFPLTVTSAQKNPTAFYLCASTPGGTRGEKLFFGSGTQLSVL.

The CDR3 loop is CASSPEGYEQFF. For the CDR3, the DNA is TGTGCCAGCTCACCCGAGGGCTATGAGCAGTTCTTC. The chain has TRBV18 and TRBJ2-1, with a weak D call TRBD2 (5 bases). This CDR3 has 12 residues. Germline V gene lookup returns CDR1 KGHSH and CDR2 LQKENI. V was pared by 3 bases and J by 8 bases, with 8 bases between.

The rearrangement links TRBV9 to TRBJ1-6, with a weak D call TRBD1 (5 bases). Germline CDR1 reads SGDLS; CDR2 reads YYNGEE. This CDR3 region has 17 residues. The V end was cut by 2 bases, the J end by 7 bases, with 19 bases between. In DNA form, the CDR3 reads TGTGCCAGCAGCGTGGGGGGACCGGCAGACAGCAATTCACCCCTCCACTTT. Its translation is CASSVGGPADSNSPLHF.

The chain uses TRBV30 and TRBJ1-2, with D maybe TRBD1 (5 bases). The CDR3 is 13 residues long. The V gene's germline CDR1 is GTSNPN and CDR2 SVGIG (reference sequence). Trimming took off 0 bases at V and 3 bases at J, with 8 bases between the two ends. CDR3 region: CAWSVQGDYGYTF. CDR3 DNA: TGTGCCTGGAGTGTGCAGGGCGACTATGGCTACACCTTC.

This clone was recorded once. V usage is TRBV30 and J usage is TRBJ1-2, with 7 bases matching TRBD1. Looked up from germline, CDR1 is GTSNPN and CDR2 is SVGIG (reference sequence). The CDR3 spans 14 residues. The V segment lost 2 bases and the J segment 3 bases; nucleotides outside the gene matches: 6. CDR3 sequence reads: CAWSWGQIDYGYTF. The CDR3 DNA reads as TGTGCCTGGAGTTGGGGACAGATCGACTATGGCTACACCTTC.

The chain combines TRBV6-5 with TRBJ2-2; possible D gene TRBD2, 5 bases. V was pared by 7 bases and J by 4 bases, with 10 bases between. The germline CDR1 and CDR2 sequences are MNHEY and SVGAGI. The CDR3 totals 13 residues. CDR3 nucleotide sequence: TGTGCCAGCACCGACGCGGGCACCGGGGAGCTGTTTTTT. Its protein product is CASTDAGTGELFF.

The V and J genes are TRBV20-1 and TRBJ2-1; D is possibly TRBD2 (5 bases). V was shortened by 5 bases and J by 7 bases, with 9 bases between the two germline ends. Germline V CDR1 and CDR2: DFQATT, SNEGSKA (reference sequence). The CDR3 sequence is 11 residues long. The CDR3 protein is CSAASWNEQFF. DNA of the CDR3: TGCAGTGCTGCTAGCTGGAATGAGCAGTTCTTC.

The chain combines TRBV9 with TRBJ2-2; no clear D. The CDR3 consists of 14 residues. Trimming left V 4 bases short and J 4 bases short, with 11 bases between. Germline V gene lookup returns CDR1 SGDLS and CDR2 YYNGEE. CDR3 in DNA: TGTGCCAGCAGCTTGAGGACGGGCACCGGGGAGCTGTTTTTT. It yields the protein CASSLRTGTGELFF.

V and J are TRBV19 and TRBJ2-2, with 8 bases aligning to TRBD2. CDR1 and CDR2 from the germline V gene are LNHDA and SQIVND (reference sequence). The ends lost 9 bases at V and 1 base at J; junction bases unmatched: 4. The CDR3 length is 14 residues. For the CDR3, the DNA is TGTGCCAGCAGGACTAGCCTGAACACCGGGGAGCTGTTTTTT. Its protein is CASRTSLNTGELFF.

The chain carries TRBV5-1 and TRBJ2-1; 12 bases are shared with TRBD2. CDR3 size: 16 residues. The V and J ends lost 3 bases and 2 bases, in that order; junction bases with no gene match: 3. The V gene's germline CDR1 is SGHRS and CDR2 YFSETQ. The CDR3 sequence: CASSSSGGVTYNEQFF. The CDR3 DNA reads TGCGCCAGCAGCTCTAGCGGGGGGGTTACCTACAATGAGCAGTTCTTC.

Note on this clone: An end of the junction does not agree with germline; a read error may underlie this. The CDR3 spells CASSFLRGGTDAQYF. Written as DNA, the CDR3 is TGTGCCAGCAGTTTCCTGCGGGGGGGGACAGATGCGCAGTATTTT. This rearrangement joins TRBV6-2 or TRBV6-3 to TRBJ2-3, with 9 bases fitting TRBD2. Germline CDR1 is MNHEY and CDR2 is SVGEGT. The CDR3 runs to 15 residues.